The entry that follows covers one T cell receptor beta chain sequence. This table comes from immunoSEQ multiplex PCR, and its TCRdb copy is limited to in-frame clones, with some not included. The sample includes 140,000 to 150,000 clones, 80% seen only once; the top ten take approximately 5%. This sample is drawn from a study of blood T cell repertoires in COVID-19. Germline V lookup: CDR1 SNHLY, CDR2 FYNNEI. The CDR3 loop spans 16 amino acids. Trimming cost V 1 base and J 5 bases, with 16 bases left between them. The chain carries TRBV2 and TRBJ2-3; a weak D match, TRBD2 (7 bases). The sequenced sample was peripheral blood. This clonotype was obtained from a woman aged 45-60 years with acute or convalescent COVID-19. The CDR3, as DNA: TGTGCCAGCAGTGAAGGACCCGGGGGGCCGGGAGATACGCAGTATTTT. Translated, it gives CASSEGPGGPGDTQYF.